Listed below are T cell receptor beta chains from one sample, sequenced in a study of T-cell reconstitution after alpha-beta-depleted transplantation in children. TCRdb fed the PCR reads into MiXCR, producing one record per CDR3 protein. The sample lists 100,000 to 120,000 distinct CDR3 sequences, 5% to 7% seen once, with about 23% in the top ten. This specimen consisted of PBMCs, mostly from graft donor cells, obtained 360 days after TCRalphabeta/CD19-depleted stem cell transplant. The receptors derive from a male patient aged 2-15 years who had a stem cell transplant for acute lymphoblastic leukemia, so the T cells may come from the graft donor. Each CDR3 is given with its conserved first and last residue. A D gene is named only where the DNA matches it firmly. A clone size is listed for some rows: how often the clone was seen (once, few, many), or a class if it is expanded.

j_gene,d_gene,abundance,v_gene,CDR3nt,CDR3aa
TRBJ2-2,-,-,TRBV4-2,TGTGCCAGCAGCCACAAACGGGGAGAGGAGCTGTTTTTT,CASSHKRGEELFF
TRBJ2-7,-,-,TRBV12-3/TRBV12-4,TGTGCCAGCAGTTTGGGCAGGGACAACGAGCAGTACTTC,CASSLGRDNEQYF
TRBJ2-3,-,many,TRBV27,TGTGCCAGCAGTTTAGCGGTTGGGACCGATACGCAGTATTTT,CASSLAVGTDTQYF
TRBJ1-5,-,many,TRBV27,TGTGCCGGCCTGGAGGCAGGGAATCAGCCCCAGCATTTT,CAGLEAGNQPQHF
TRBJ2-3,TRBD2,-,TRBV20-1,TGCAGTGCCCAGCGGGGGGCGGGGGATACGCAGTATTTT,CSAQRGAGDTQYF
TRBJ2-7,-,many,TRBV6-6,TGTGCCAGCAGTTACTCGAATGGGTCCTTC,CASSYSNGSF
TRBJ2-7,TRBD1,few,TRBV7-2,TGTGCCAGCACCAGAGAGGGGGACAGGGCCTACGAGCAGTACTTC,CASTREGDRAYEQYF
TRBJ1-2,-,-,TRBV7-8,TGTGCCAGCAGCTTAGATTGGGGCGCTGGCTATGGCTACACCTTC,CASSLDWGAGYGYTF
TRBJ1-5,-,-,TRBV6-1,TGTGCCACCTTCCGAAGAGAGCGGGATCAGCCCCAGCATTTT,CATFRRERDQPQHF
TRBJ2-1,TRBD1,few,TRBV27,TGTGCCAGCAGGGTCATGACAGGGCTGTTAAATGAGCAGTTCTTC,CASRVMTGLLNEQFF
TRBJ1-2,-,many,TRBV7-9,TGTGCCAGCAGCAAGACCCAGGGGAGCTACACCTTC,CASSKTQGSYTF
TRBJ1-6,TRBD1,few,TRBV4-3,TGCGCCAGCAGCCAAGAGCGGACAGGGCGGGTCACCCTCCACTTT,CASSQERTGRVTLHF
TRBJ2-2,-,few,TRBV7-7,TGTGCTAGCAGCTTAGCGACAGATGCCGGGGAGCTGTTTTTT,CASSLATDAGELFF
TRBJ2-5,TRBD2,few,TRBV7-8,TGTGCCAGCAGGGCTAGCGGGGGTGACGAGACCCAGTACTTC,CASRASGGDETQYF
TRBJ1-2,-,few,TRBV6-5,TGTGCCAGCAGCTTAAACCCCTCCCCGGGACTAAACTATGGCTACACCTTC,CASSLNPSPGLNYGYTF
TRBJ2-3,-,many,TRBV28,TGTGCCAGCAGTCGAGAGGTAGAAACAGATACGCAGTATTTT,CASSREVETDTQYF
TRBJ1-3,-,few,TRBV7-2,TGTGCCAGCAGCTTAGTACAGACCTCTGGAAACACCATATATTTT,CASSLVQTSGNTIYF
TRBJ2-4,TRBD2,few,TRBV12-3/TRBV12-4,TGTGCCAGCAGTTGGGACGGGAGGGCCGACATTCAGTACTTC,CASSWDGRADIQYF
TRBJ1-4,-,many,TRBV7-9,TGTGCCAGCTCTTGGGGGGAAAAACTGTTTTTT,CASSWGEKLFF
TRBJ2-1,TRBD1,-,TRBV27,TGTCCCAGCAGAGCCGGGACAGGGTCCTACAATGAGCAGTTCTTC,CPSRAGTGSYNEQFF
TRBJ1-5,-,many,TRBV20-1,TGCAGTGCTAGAGATTCCCGTGGCAATCAGCCCCAGCATTTT,CSARDSRGNQPQHF
TRBJ1-1,-,many,TRBV12-3/TRBV12-4,TGTGCCAGCGGTCCTGTCAGGTTCACTGAAGCTTTCTTT,CASGPVRFTEAFF
TRBJ1-6,-,-,TRBV3-1,TGTGCCAGCAGCCAAACTAGTGCGGAGAATTCACACCTCCACTTT,CASSQTSAENSHLHF
TRBJ1-2,-,few,TRBV2,TGTGCCAGCAGTGAAGCAGGGCTGAACTATGGCTACACCTTC,CASSEAGLNYGYTF
TRBJ1-1,-,many,TRBV4-3,TGCGCCAGCAGCCAAGAGGACGGCTACACTGAAGCTTTCTTT,CASSQEDGYTEAFF
TRBJ2-7,TRBD1,many,TRBV4-1,TGCGCCAGCAGCCAGAGGACAGGGGGCTACGAGCAGTACTTC,CASSQRTGGYEQYF
TRBJ2-2,-,many,TRBV28,TGTGCCAGCAGTTTATACGGAACCGGGGAGCTGTTTTTT,CASSLYGTGELFF
TRBJ2-7,TRBD2,many,TRBV20-1,TGCAGTGCTAGAGATCTGAGGGGCGCAAGGACTAGCGGGAGTGTCTACGAGCAGTACTTC,CSARDLRGARTSGSVYEQYF
TRBJ1-1,-,many,TRBV30,TGTGCCTGGGTATACAAGAACGAAGCTTTCTTT,CAWVYKNEAFF
TRBJ1-1,-,many,TRBV7-9,TGTGCCAGCAGCTTGCAGGAATCGAAGGCTTTCTTT,CASSLQESKAFF
TRBJ2-7,-,many,TRBV12-3/TRBV12-4,TGTGCCAGCAGTCCGGGGCAGGGAAGGAACGAGCAGTACTTC,CASSPGQGRNEQYF
TRBJ2-3,TRBD2,-,TRBV19,TGTGCCAGTAAAGGACTAGCGGGGGACCGCACAGATACGCAGTATTTT,CASKGLAGDRTDTQYF
TRBJ2-3,-,many,TRBV7-2,TGTGCCAGCAGCATCACAGATACGCAGTATTTT,CASSITDTQYF
TRBJ2-6,TRBD2,-,TRBV20-1,TGCTGTGCTCTCGTTGGGCTAGCGGGAGACGGTGGGGCCAACGTCCTGACTTTC,CCALVGLAGDGGANVLTF
TRBJ2-7,-,many,TRBV5-1,TGCGCCAGCAGCTTGGAGGGAACGTACGAGCAGTACTTC,CASSLEGTYEQYF
TRBJ2-7,-,many,TRBV6-5,TGTGCCAGCAGTCACCAGGGGTGGGCCTACGAGCAGTACTTC,CASSHQGWAYEQYF
TRBJ2-2,-,few,TRBV5-1,TGCGCCAGCAGCTGGGGGCAATCCGCCCCACCCGGGGAGCTGTTTTTT,CASSWGQSAPPGELFF
TRBJ1-3,-,many,TRBV29-1,TGCAGCGCGAGCGGTAAAGCAAACACCATATATTTT,CSASGKANTIYF
TRBJ2-7,TRBD2,few,TRBV13,TGTGCCAGCAGCTTCTGGGGACTAACCTACGAGCAGTACTTC,CASSFWGLTYEQYF
TRBJ2-2,-,many,TRBV29-1,TGCAGCGTTGGACAGGTGAACACCGGGGAGCTGTTTTTT,CSVGQVNTGELFF